This TCR beta chain was documented in a study of shared clonotypes between healthy human individuals. Study at large: Donor composition was a couple of women and a few men, aged 18 to 49. Study results and caveats: Non-shared clonotypes showed lower generation probabilities than clonotypes common to all four donors.

As originally analysed: Because ImmunoSEQ provided only junction sequences with no quality scores, the filtering differed. The repertoire was sequenced with immunoSEQ multiplex PCR; TCRdb's copy has only in-frame clones and lacks some. The DNA was the basis for D and trimming; V, J and clone size are from that table. The repertoire consists of 500,000 to 700,000 clones, with around 95% occurring once and the leading ten covering over 0.095%. A word on this clone: Its antigen is still unknown.

Naive CD8 populations comprised CD45RO-negative cells positively selected for CCR7, excluding terminally differentiated effector memory CD45RA+ cells. Every one of the donors was a Caucasian adult that lived in Nashville, Tennessee. The sequenced material came from naive CD8+ T cells sorted from blood. This sequence was found in a woman aged 30 to 39 in good health.

CDR3 amino acids: CASSFYSDGSPLHF. CDR3 in DNA: TGTGCCAGCAGTTTCTACTCTGACGGTTCACCCCTCCACTTT. V gene TRBV28 combines with J gene TRBJ1-6; no reliable D call. The CDR3 loop spans 14 amino acids. Germline CDR1 MDHEN, CDR2 SYDVKM. The germline V and J ends were trimmed by 3 bases and 9 bases, with 12 bases remaining between them.